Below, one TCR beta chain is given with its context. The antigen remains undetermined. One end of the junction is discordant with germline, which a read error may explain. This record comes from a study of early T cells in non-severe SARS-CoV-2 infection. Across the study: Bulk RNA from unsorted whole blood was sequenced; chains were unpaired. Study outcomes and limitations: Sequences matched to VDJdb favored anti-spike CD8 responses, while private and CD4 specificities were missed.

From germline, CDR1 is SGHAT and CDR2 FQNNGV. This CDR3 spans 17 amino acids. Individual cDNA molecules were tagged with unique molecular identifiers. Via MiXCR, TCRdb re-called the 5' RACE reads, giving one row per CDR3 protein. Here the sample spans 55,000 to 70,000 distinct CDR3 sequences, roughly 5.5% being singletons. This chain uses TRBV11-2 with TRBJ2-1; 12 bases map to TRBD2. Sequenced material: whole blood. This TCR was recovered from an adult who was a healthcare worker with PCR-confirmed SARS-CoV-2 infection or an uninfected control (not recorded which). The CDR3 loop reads CVSSLGLAGGRHNEQFF. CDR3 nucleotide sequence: TGTGTCAGCAGCCTAGGCCTAGCGGGAGGGCGCCACAATGAGCAGTTCTTC.